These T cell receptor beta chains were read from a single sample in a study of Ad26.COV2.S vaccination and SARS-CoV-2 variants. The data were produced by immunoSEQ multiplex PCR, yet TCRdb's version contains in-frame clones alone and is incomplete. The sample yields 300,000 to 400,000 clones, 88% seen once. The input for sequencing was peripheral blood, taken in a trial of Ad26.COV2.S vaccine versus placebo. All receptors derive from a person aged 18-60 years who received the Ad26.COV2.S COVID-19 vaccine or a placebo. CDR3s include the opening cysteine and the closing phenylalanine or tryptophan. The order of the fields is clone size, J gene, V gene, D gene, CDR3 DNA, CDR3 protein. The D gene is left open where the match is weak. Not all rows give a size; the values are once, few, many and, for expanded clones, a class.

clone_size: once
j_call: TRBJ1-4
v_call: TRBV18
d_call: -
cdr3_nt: TGTGCCAGCTCACCACCGTGGACCCCGGAAAAACTGTTTTTT
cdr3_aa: CASSPPWTPEKLFF

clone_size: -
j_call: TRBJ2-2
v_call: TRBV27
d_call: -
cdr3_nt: TGTGCCAGCAGTCAGCCGAACACCGGGGAGCTGTTTTTT
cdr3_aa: CASSQPNTGELFF

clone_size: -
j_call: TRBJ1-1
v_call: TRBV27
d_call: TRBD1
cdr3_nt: TGTGCCAGCAGTCCTAGACAGGGGGGGTACACTGAAGCTTTCTTT
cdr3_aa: CASSPRQGGYTEAFF

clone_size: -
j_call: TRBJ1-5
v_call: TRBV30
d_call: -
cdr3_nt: TGTGCCTGGAGTACCATTAGCAATCAGCCCCAGCATTTT
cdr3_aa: CAWSTISNQPQHF

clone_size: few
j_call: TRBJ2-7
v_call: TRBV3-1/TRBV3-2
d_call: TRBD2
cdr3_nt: TGTGCCAGCAGTTTAGCGGGGGGTCCAACCTACGAGCAGTACTTC
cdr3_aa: CASSLAGGPTYEQYF

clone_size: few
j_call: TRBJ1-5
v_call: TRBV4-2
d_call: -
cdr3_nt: TGTGCCAGCAGCCATTCGGGATGGGGGGAGAGCAATCAGCCCCAGCATTTT
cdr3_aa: CASSHSGWGESNQPQHF

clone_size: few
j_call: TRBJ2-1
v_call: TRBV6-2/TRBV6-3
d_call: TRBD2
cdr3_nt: TGTGCCAGCAGTCCCTACCCTAGCGGGGGGGCTTCCCGTGAGCAGTTCTTC
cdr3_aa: CASSPYPSGGASREQFF

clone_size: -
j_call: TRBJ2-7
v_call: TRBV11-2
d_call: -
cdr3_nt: TGTGCCAGCAGCTCTGGCAGGACGGGGTACGAGCAGTACTTC
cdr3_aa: CASSSGRTGYEQYF

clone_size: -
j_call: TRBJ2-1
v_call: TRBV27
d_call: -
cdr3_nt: TGTGCCAGCAGTTTTGCGGGGAACACCTACAATGAGCAGTTCTTC
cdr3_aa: CASSFAGNTYNEQFF

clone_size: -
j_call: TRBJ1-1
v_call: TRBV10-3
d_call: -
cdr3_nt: TGTGCCATCAGAGGGGACTTCACTGAAGCTTTCTTT
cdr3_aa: CAIRGDFTEAFF

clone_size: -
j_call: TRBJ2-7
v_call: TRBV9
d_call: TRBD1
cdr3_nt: TGTGCCAGCAGCGTAGGGACAGGGCAAAGGTCCTACGAGCAGTACTTC
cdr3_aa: CASSVGTGQRSYEQYF

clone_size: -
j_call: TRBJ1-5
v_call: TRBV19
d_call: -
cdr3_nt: TGTGCCAGTAGTCCAAGGGAGTACTATAGCAATCAGCCCCAGCATTTT
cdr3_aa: CASSPREYYSNQPQHF

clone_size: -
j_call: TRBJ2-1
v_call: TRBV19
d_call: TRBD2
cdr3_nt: TGTGCCAGTAGTATCTTACTAGCGGGAGTTAGCTCCTACAATGAGCAGTTCTTC
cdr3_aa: CASSILLAGVSSYNEQFF

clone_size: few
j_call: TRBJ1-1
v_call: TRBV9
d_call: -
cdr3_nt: TGTGCCAGCAGCGTAGGAGAGGGACGGGTTGAAGCTTTCTTT
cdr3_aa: CASSVGEGRVEAFF

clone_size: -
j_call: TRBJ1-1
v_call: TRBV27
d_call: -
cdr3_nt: TGTGCCAGCAGTCCCCAAGGCACTGAAGCTTTCTTT
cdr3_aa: CASSPQGTEAFF

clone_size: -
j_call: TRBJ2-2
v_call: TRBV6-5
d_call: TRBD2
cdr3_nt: TGTGCCAGCATACGGAGCGGGAGCACCGGGGAGCTGTTTTTT
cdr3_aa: CASIRSGSTGELFF

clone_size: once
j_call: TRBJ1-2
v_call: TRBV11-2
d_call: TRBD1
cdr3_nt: TGTGCCAGCAGCCTACAGGGGGCGCGTGGCTACACCTTC
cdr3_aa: CASSLQGARGYTF

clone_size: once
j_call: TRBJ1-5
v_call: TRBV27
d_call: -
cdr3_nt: TGTGCCAGCAGTTTAATTGGCGATTATAATCAGCCCCAGCATTTT
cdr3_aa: CASSLIGDYNQPQHF

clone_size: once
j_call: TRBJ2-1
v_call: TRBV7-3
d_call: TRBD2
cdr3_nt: TGTGCCAGCAGCATTACTCCACCGGGAGCGGGGACTACCTACAATGAGCAGTTCTTC
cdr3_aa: CASSITPPGAGTTYNEQFF

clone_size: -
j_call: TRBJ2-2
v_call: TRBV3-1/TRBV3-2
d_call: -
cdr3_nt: TGTGCCAGCAGCCAACGGGGTAGAGCGAACACCGGGGAGCTGTTTTTT
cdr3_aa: CASSQRGRANTGELFF

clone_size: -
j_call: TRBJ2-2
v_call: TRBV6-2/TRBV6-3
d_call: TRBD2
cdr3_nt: TGTGCCAGCAGTTACGCGTACAAGCGGGAGGGGGTAAACACCGGGGAGCTGTTTTTT
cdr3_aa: CASSYAYKREGVNTGELFF

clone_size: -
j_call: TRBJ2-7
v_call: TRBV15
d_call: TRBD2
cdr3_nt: TGTGCCACCAGCAGTCTTAAAACTAGCGGTCTCGTCTACGAGCAGTACTTC
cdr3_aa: CATSSLKTSGLVYEQYF

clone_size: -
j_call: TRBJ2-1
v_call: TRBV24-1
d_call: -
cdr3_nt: TGTGCCGGAAGGGAGAGCTCCTACAATGAGCAGTTCTTC
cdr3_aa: CAGRESSYNEQFF

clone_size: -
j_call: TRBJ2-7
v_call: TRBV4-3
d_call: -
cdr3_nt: TGCGCCAGCAGCCAAGAGGGCGGCGCCTACGAGCAGTACTTC
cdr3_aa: CASSQEGGAYEQYF

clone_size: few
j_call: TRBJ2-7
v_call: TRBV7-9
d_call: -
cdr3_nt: TGTGCCAGCAGCCGGACATACAACGAGCAGTACTTC
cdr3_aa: CASSRTYNEQYF

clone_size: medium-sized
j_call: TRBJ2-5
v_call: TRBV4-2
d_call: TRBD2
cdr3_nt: TGTGCCAGCAGCCCACATGGGACTAGCGGCGAAGAGACCCAGTACTTC
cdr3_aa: CASSPHGTSGEETQYF

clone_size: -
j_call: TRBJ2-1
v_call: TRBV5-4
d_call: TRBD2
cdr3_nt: TGTGCCAGCAGCTCCGGGACTAGCGATTACAATGAGCAGTTCTTC
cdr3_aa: CASSSGTSDYNEQFF

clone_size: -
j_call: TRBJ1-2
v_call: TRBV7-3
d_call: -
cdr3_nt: TGTGCCAGCAGCCCCCGGAGTAGTTATGGCTACACCTTC
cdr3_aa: CASSPRSSYGYTF

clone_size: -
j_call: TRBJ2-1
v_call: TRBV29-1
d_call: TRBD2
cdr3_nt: TGCAGCGCCCTTATAGGGACTAGTAGTCTTGAGCAGTTCTTC
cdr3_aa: CSALIGTSSLEQFF

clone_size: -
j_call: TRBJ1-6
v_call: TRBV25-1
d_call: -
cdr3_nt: TGTGCCAGCAGTGTATTCAGCAGCTCCTATAATTCACCCCTCCACTTT
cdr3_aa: CASSVFSSSYNSPLHF

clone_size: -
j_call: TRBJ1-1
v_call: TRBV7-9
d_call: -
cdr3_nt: TGTGCCAGCAGCTTCGCCGGGCTCTCTGAAGCTTTCTTT
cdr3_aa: CASSFAGLSEAFF

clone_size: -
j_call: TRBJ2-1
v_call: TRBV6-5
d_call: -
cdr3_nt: TGTGCCAGCAGTTACGGGGGGCCTTCCTACAATGAGCAGTTCTTC
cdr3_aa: CASSYGGPSYNEQFF

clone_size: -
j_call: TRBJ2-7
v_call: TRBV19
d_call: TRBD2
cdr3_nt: TGTGCCAGTAGTATAGGCCCAGCGGGAAGTTCCTACGAGCAGTACTTC
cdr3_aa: CASSIGPAGSSYEQYF

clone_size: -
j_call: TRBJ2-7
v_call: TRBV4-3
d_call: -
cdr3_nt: TGCGCCAGCAGCCAAGATGTGCGGGGCGAGCAGTACTTC
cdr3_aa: CASSQDVRGEQYF

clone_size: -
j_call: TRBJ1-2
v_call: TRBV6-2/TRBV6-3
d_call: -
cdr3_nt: TGTGCCAGCAGCCGCCTACAGGACTATGGCTACACCTTC
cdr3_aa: CASSRLQDYGYTF

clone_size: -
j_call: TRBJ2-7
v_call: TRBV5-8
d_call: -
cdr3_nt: TGTGCCAGCAGCCCCCCCCCTAAAAGGGGGAGAGCCGAGCAGTACTTC
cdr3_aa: CASSPPPKRGRAEQYF

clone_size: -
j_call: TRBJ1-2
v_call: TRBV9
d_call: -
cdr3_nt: TGTGCCAGCAGCGTAGAAGGGGCTGCTAGTTATGGCTACACCTTC
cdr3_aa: CASSVEGAASYGYTF

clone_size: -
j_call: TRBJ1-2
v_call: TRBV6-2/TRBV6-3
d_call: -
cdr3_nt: TGTGCCAGCAGTTACGGGCGGGGCCGATATGGCTACACCTTC
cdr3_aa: CASSYGRGRYGYTF

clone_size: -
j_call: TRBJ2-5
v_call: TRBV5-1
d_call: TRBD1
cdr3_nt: TGCGCCAGCAGCCCGGACAGGGGTTGGCAAGAGACCCAGTACTTC
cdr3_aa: CASSPDRGWQETQYF

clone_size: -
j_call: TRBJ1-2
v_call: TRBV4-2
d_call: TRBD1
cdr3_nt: TGTGCCAGCAGCCAAGATTTGGCAGGGGGTAACTATGGCTACACCTTC
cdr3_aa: CASSQDLAGGNYGYTF

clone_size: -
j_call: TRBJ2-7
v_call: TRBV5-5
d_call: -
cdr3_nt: TGTGCCAGCAGCCGTCCGCCTAATGCCTACGAGCAGTACTTC
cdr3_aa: CASSRPPNAYEQYF

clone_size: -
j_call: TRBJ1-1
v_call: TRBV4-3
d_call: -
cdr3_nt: TGCGCCAGCAGCGCAGACAGGTTTACTGAAGCTTTCTTT
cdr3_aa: CASSADRFTEAFF

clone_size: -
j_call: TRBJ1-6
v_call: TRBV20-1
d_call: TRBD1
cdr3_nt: TGCAGTGCTAGTACAGGGGGCTATAATTCACCCCTCCACTTT
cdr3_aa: CSASTGGYNSPLHF

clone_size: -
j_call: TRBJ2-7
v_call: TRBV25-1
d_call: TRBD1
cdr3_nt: TGTGCCAGCAGTGAACTGAAGGGGGCCCACACCTACGAGCAGTACTTC
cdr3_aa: CASSELKGAHTYEQYF

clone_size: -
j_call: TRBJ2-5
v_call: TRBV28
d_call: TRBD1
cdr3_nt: TGTGCCAGCAGTGGAAGACAGGGGGCTAGAGAGACCCAGTACTTC
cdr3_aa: CASSGRQGARETQYF

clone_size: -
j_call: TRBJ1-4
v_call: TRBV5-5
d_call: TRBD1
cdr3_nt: TGTGCCAGCAGCTTTCAGGACAGGGCGGCTAATGAAAAACTGTTTTTT
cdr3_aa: CASSFQDRAANEKLFF

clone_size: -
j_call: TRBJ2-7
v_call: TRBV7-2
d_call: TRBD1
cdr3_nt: TGTGCCAGCAGCAATCCCCGGGACAGCCACTACGAGCAGTACTTC
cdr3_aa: CASSNPRDSHYEQYF

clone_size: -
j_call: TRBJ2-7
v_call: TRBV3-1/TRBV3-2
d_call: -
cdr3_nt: TGTGCCAGCGGGGCACAAGAGCAGTACTTC
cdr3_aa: CASGAQEQYF

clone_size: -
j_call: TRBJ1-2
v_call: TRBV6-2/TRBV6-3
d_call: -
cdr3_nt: TGTGCCAGCAGTGACCAGGGGAGGGGCTACACCTTC
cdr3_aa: CASSDQGRGYTF

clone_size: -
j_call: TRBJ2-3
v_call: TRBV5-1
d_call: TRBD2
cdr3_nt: TGCGCCAGCAGCTTGTTAGTAGCGGGGGCAATTAGCACAGATACGCAGTATTTT
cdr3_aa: CASSLLVAGAISTDTQYF

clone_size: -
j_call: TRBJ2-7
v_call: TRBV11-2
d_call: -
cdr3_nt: TGTGCCAGCAGCTTAGGGGTGGGGCCCATTACCTACGAGCAGTACTTC
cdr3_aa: CASSLGVGPITYEQYF

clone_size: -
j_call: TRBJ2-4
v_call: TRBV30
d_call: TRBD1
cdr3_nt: TGTGCCTGGAGTTGGGACAGAAAAAACATTCAGTACTTC
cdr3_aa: CAWSWDRKNIQYF

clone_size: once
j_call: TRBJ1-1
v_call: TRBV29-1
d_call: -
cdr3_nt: TGCAGCGTTGCCCCCCCGAGGGGGTTCAACACTGAAGCTTTCTTT
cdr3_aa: CSVAPPRGFNTEAFF

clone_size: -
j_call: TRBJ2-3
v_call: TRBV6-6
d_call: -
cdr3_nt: TGTGCCAGCAGTTACGGGGGTCGGGGCACAGATACGCAGTATTTT
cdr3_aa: CASSYGGRGTDTQYF

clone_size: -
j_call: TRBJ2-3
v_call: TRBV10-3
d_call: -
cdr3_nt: TGTGCCATCAGTGAGGGGGACATTGGGGGGGATACGCAGTATTTT
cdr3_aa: CAISEGDIGGDTQYF

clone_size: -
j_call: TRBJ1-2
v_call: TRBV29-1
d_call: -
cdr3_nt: TGCAGCGTTGAAGAGGACATCCTCTATGGCTACACCTTC
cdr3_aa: CSVEEDILYGYTF

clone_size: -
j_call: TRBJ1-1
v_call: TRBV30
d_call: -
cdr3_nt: TGTGCCTGGAGTGAAGCACGGAACACTGAAGCTTTCTTT
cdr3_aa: CAWSEARNTEAFF